A selection of T cell receptor beta chains follows, all from one sample in a study of CD8 T cells in Susac syndrome. One entry per CDR3 protein, called by TCRdb with MiXCR from the immunoSEQ multiplex PCR reads. The table includes about 200,000 distinct CDR3 sequences, about 95% detected once. The sample taken for sequencing was CD4+ T cells from PBMCs. Receptors originate from a human donor with multiple sclerosis. The CDR3 runs from the conserved cysteine through the conserved F or W. A D gene is named only where the DNA matches it firmly. Not all rows give a size; the values are once, few, many and, for expanded clones, a class.

v_call: TRBV2
j_call: TRBJ1-5
d_call: TRBD1
clone_size: NA
cdr3_nt: TGTGCCAGCAGTGAAGGGGGACAGGGTCCCCAGCCCCAGCATTTT
cdr3_aa: CASSEGGQGPQPQHF

v_call: TRBV9
j_call: TRBJ1-1
d_call: NA
clone_size: NA
cdr3_nt: TGTGCCAGCAGCGTAGCCCCGGGACGTACAAAAACTAGTGAAGCTTTCTTT
cdr3_aa: CASSVAPGRTKTSEAFF

v_call: TRBV30
j_call: TRBJ2-7
d_call: NA
clone_size: NA
cdr3_nt: TGTGCCTGGAGTGTACATCAGGGTGAATACTTC
cdr3_aa: CAWSVHQGEYF

v_call: TRBV2
j_call: TRBJ2-7
d_call: TRBD1
clone_size: NA
cdr3_nt: TGTGCCAGCAGGAGGGACAGCCCACTAGGGCAGTACTTC
cdr3_aa: CASRRDSPLGQYF

v_call: TRBV7-9
j_call: TRBJ2-1
d_call: TRBD2
clone_size: NA
cdr3_nt: TGTGCCAGCAGCCCCCGGCGCCTAGCGGGAAATGAGCAGTTCTTC
cdr3_aa: CASSPRRLAGNEQFF

v_call: TRBV6-6
j_call: TRBJ2-7
d_call: TRBD1
clone_size: NA
cdr3_nt: TGTGCCAGCAGCCCCACGGGACAGGGTTCCTACGAGCAGTACTTC
cdr3_aa: CASSPTGQGSYEQYF

v_call: TRBV20-1
j_call: TRBJ1-5
d_call: NA
clone_size: NA
cdr3_nt: TGCAGTGCCACCAGGCGCAGCGGTCAGCCCCAGCATTTT
cdr3_aa: CSATRRSGQPQHF

v_call: TRBV2
j_call: TRBJ1-5
d_call: NA
clone_size: NA
cdr3_nt: TGTGCCAGCAGACGGGACACCAATCAGCCCCAGCATTTT
cdr3_aa: CASRRDTNQPQHF

v_call: TRBV7-3
j_call: TRBJ2-1
d_call: NA
clone_size: NA
cdr3_nt: TGTGCCAGCAGCCCCGAGCGGCGGGATGAGCAGTTCTTC
cdr3_aa: CASSPERRDEQFF

v_call: TRBV24-1
j_call: TRBJ2-1
d_call: TRBD2
clone_size: NA
cdr3_nt: TGTGCCACTGGACTAGCGGGAGGGGAATACAATGAGCAGTTCTTC
cdr3_aa: CATGLAGGEYNEQFF

v_call: TRBV12-3/TRBV12-4
j_call: TRBJ1-5
d_call: TRBD1
clone_size: NA
cdr3_nt: TGTGCCAGCAGTAGGACAGGGCGTCATCAGCCCCAGCATTTT
cdr3_aa: CASSRTGRHQPQHF

v_call: TRBV3-1
j_call: TRBJ2-5
d_call: NA
clone_size: NA
cdr3_nt: TGTGCCAGCAGCCAAGTGCCGGCGGCTCAAGAGACCCAGTACTTC
cdr3_aa: CASSQVPAAQETQYF

v_call: TRBV2
j_call: TRBJ2-7
d_call: NA
clone_size: once
cdr3_nt: TGTGCCAGCAGGATAGATCGCTACGAGCAGTACTTC
cdr3_aa: CASRIDRYEQYF

v_call: TRBV3-1
j_call: TRBJ1-2
d_call: NA
clone_size: NA
cdr3_nt: TGTGCCAGCAGCCAAGATCTATCGACGGTGGGGGGCTACACCTTC
cdr3_aa: CASSQDLSTVGGYTF

v_call: TRBV5-1
j_call: TRBJ2-7
d_call: TRBD2
clone_size: NA
cdr3_nt: TGCGCCAGCAGCTTGCCTGGGGCGAGCATAGCGGGAGGCGAGCAGTACTTC
cdr3_aa: CASSLPGASIAGGEQYF

v_call: TRBV6-2/TRBV6-3
j_call: TRBJ2-2
d_call: NA
clone_size: once
cdr3_nt: TGTGCCAGCAGCCGACAGGTGACTAACACCGGGGAGCTGTTTTTT
cdr3_aa: CASSRQVTNTGELFF

v_call: TRBV11-2
j_call: TRBJ1-2
d_call: NA
clone_size: NA
cdr3_nt: TGTGCCAGCAGCTTAGATATCGTGGACAGCTATGGCTACACCTTC
cdr3_aa: CASSLDIVDSYGYTF

v_call: TRBV12-3/TRBV12-4
j_call: TRBJ2-2
d_call: NA
clone_size: once
cdr3_nt: TGTGCCAGCAGTTTCCCCGGAGGGCCTTTGTCCGCTACCACCGGGGAGCTGTTTTTT
cdr3_aa: CASSFPGGPLSATTGELFF

v_call: TRBV20-1
j_call: TRBJ1-1
d_call: NA
clone_size: NA
cdr3_nt: TGCAGTGCTAGATCTACTGAAGCTTTCTTT
cdr3_aa: CSARSTEAFF

v_call: TRBV4-2
j_call: TRBJ1-2
d_call: NA
clone_size: NA
cdr3_nt: TGTGCCAGCAGCCGCCGGGTTGACACGGACTATGGCTACACCTTC
cdr3_aa: CASSRRVDTDYGYTF

v_call: TRBV18
j_call: TRBJ2-5
d_call: NA
clone_size: NA
cdr3_nt: TGTGCCAGCTCACCACGGGCAGCCCAAGAGACCCAGTACTTC
cdr3_aa: CASSPRAAQETQYF

v_call: TRBV5-1
j_call: TRBJ1-5
d_call: NA
clone_size: NA
cdr3_nt: TGCGCCAGCAGCTTGAAAGGGTCCGAGAATCAGCCCCAGCATTTT
cdr3_aa: CASSLKGSENQPQHF

v_call: TRBV18
j_call: TRBJ1-5
d_call: TRBD1
clone_size: NA
cdr3_nt: TGTGCCAGCTCACCCGGGACAGTCCTCGGTCAGCCCCAGCATTTT
cdr3_aa: CASSPGTVLGQPQHF

v_call: TRBV5-1
j_call: TRBJ2-1
d_call: NA
clone_size: NA
cdr3_nt: TGCGCCAGCAGAACGGGACCTAACAATGAGCAGTTCTTC
cdr3_aa: CASRTGPNNEQFF

v_call: TRBV29-1
j_call: TRBJ1-2
d_call: NA
clone_size: NA
cdr3_nt: TGCAGCGTTGGAGGCGTCGGCTACACCTTC
cdr3_aa: CSVGGVGYTF

v_call: TRBV30
j_call: TRBJ2-1
d_call: NA
clone_size: NA
cdr3_nt: TGTGCCTGGAGTAGGACAGAGCATGAGCAGTTCTTC
cdr3_aa: CAWSRTEHEQFF

v_call: TRBV12-3/TRBV12-4
j_call: TRBJ1-2
d_call: NA
clone_size: NA
cdr3_nt: TGTGCCAGCAGCCGTGCCTACTATGGCTACACCTTC
cdr3_aa: CASSRAYYGYTF

v_call: TRBV24-1
j_call: TRBJ1-5
d_call: NA
clone_size: NA
cdr3_nt: TGTGCCACCGCAGCTAGCAATCAGCCCCAGCATTTT
cdr3_aa: CATAASNQPQHF

v_call: TRBV10-3
j_call: TRBJ2-2
d_call: NA
clone_size: NA
cdr3_nt: TGTGCCATCAGTGTAATCCGCGGAGCGAACACCGGGGAGCTGTTTTTT
cdr3_aa: CAISVIRGANTGELFF

v_call: TRBV29-1
j_call: TRBJ1-1
d_call: NA
clone_size: NA
cdr3_nt: TGCAGCGGATCTTCGGGGCAAGCTTCTGCTGAAGCTTTCTTT
cdr3_aa: CSGSSGQASAEAFF

v_call: TRBV15
j_call: TRBJ1-5
d_call: NA
clone_size: NA
cdr3_nt: TGTGCCACCAGCAGTCTTACAGGAGGTCAGCCCCAGCATTTT
cdr3_aa: CATSSLTGGQPQHF

v_call: TRBV10-3
j_call: TRBJ2-5
d_call: NA
clone_size: NA
cdr3_nt: TGTGCCATCAAGAGGCAGATTGGACAAGAGACCCAGTACTTC
cdr3_aa: CAIKRQIGQETQYF

v_call: TRBV12-3/TRBV12-4
j_call: TRBJ1-1
d_call: TRBD1
clone_size: NA
cdr3_nt: TGTGCCAGCAGAAGACTGACAGGGGCCGGCACTGAAGCTTTCTTT
cdr3_aa: CASRRLTGAGTEAFF

v_call: TRBV27
j_call: TRBJ2-5
d_call: NA
clone_size: NA
cdr3_nt: TGTGCCAGCAGCGGGACGAACCAAGAGACCCAGTACTTC
cdr3_aa: CASSGTNQETQYF

v_call: TRBV29-1
j_call: TRBJ1-1
d_call: NA
clone_size: NA
cdr3_nt: TGCAGCGCTACGGTCTCGAGGGGCGACACTGAAGCTTTCTTT
cdr3_aa: CSATVSRGDTEAFF

v_call: TRBV20-1
j_call: TRBJ2-1
d_call: NA
clone_size: NA
cdr3_nt: TGCAGTGCTAGAGTGGGACTGGTCTCCTACAATGAGCAGTTCTTC
cdr3_aa: CSARVGLVSYNEQFF

v_call: TRBV20-1
j_call: TRBJ2-1
d_call: NA
clone_size: NA
cdr3_nt: TGCAGTGCTAGAGATCTAGTAATAGGGGCCTACAATGAGCAGTTCTTC
cdr3_aa: CSARDLVIGAYNEQFF

v_call: TRBV24-1
j_call: TRBJ2-1
d_call: TRBD1
clone_size: NA
cdr3_nt: TGTGCCACCAGTGATTCCCTGACAGGGAATGAGCAGTTCTTC
cdr3_aa: CATSDSLTGNEQFF

v_call: TRBV14
j_call: TRBJ2-3
d_call: NA
clone_size: once
cdr3_nt: TGTGCCAGCAGCCAAGTAAGAGCAGATACGCAGTATTTT
cdr3_aa: CASSQVRADTQYF

v_call: TRBV4-2
j_call: TRBJ1-2
d_call: NA
clone_size: NA
cdr3_nt: TGTGCCAGCAGCCGGGATGGGGCGTCAAGCTATGGCTACACCTTC
cdr3_aa: CASSRDGASSYGYTF

v_call: TRBV24-1
j_call: TRBJ2-1
d_call: NA
clone_size: NA
cdr3_nt: TGTGCCACCAGTTCTGGGGGATGGTCCTACAATGAGCAGTTCTTC
cdr3_aa: CATSSGGWSYNEQFF

v_call: TRBV5-1
j_call: TRBJ2-4
d_call: NA
clone_size: NA
cdr3_nt: TGCGCCAGCAGCTTGGGGGCAGCCAAAAACATTCAGTACTTC
cdr3_aa: CASSLGAAKNIQYF

v_call: TRBV5-1
j_call: TRBJ1-1
d_call: NA
clone_size: NA
cdr3_nt: TGCGCCAGCAGCTTTGCAGGTTGGGACACTGAAGCTTTCTTT
cdr3_aa: CASSFAGWDTEAFF

v_call: TRBV5-6
j_call: TRBJ2-7
d_call: NA
clone_size: NA
cdr3_nt: TGTGCCAGCACGGACGGGGGAGGACCCTACGAGCAGTACTTC
cdr3_aa: CASTDGGGPYEQYF

v_call: TRBV27
j_call: TRBJ2-2
d_call: NA
clone_size: NA
cdr3_nt: TGTGCCAGCAGTCTGACTCGTCTCACCGGGGAGCTGTTTTTT
cdr3_aa: CASSLTRLTGELFF

v_call: TRBV30
j_call: TRBJ1-5
d_call: NA
clone_size: NA
cdr3_nt: TGTGCCTGGAGGGCAGGGGGCAATCAGCCCCAGCATTTT
cdr3_aa: CAWRAGGNQPQHF

v_call: TRBV20-1
j_call: TRBJ2-3
d_call: TRBD2
clone_size: NA
cdr3_nt: TGCAGTGCTAGAGACCCCTATCCGAAGCGGGAGGCCCTTGATACGCAGTATTTT
cdr3_aa: CSARDPYPKREALDTQYF

v_call: TRBV6-6
j_call: TRBJ2-3
d_call: NA
clone_size: NA
cdr3_nt: TGTGCCAGCAGGATGGCAAACACAGATACGCAGTATTTT
cdr3_aa: CASRMANTDTQYF

v_call: TRBV7-3
j_call: TRBJ2-6
d_call: TRBD1
clone_size: NA
cdr3_nt: TGTGCCAGCAGCCGACGTGGGACAGCTGGGGCCAACGTCCTGACTTTC
cdr3_aa: CASSRRGTAGANVLTF

v_call: TRBV13
j_call: TRBJ2-7
d_call: NA
clone_size: NA
cdr3_nt: TGTGCCAGCAGCCCCCATGGGCGAGCCTCCTACGAGCAGTACTTC
cdr3_aa: CASSPHGRASYEQYF

v_call: TRBV15
j_call: TRBJ2-3
d_call: NA
clone_size: NA
cdr3_nt: TGTGCCACCAGCCTCGGGGGAGACACAGATACGCAGTATTTT
cdr3_aa: CATSLGGDTDTQYF

v_call: TRBV7-9
j_call: TRBJ1-4
d_call: TRBD1
clone_size: NA
cdr3_nt: TGTGCCAGCAGCTTTCGACAGGGGGGCGAAAAACTGTTTTTT
cdr3_aa: CASSFRQGGEKLFF

v_call: TRBV25-1
j_call: TRBJ2-7
d_call: NA
clone_size: NA
cdr3_nt: TGTGCCAGCAGTGATCTTACAGTGGGTGGGTACGAGCAGTACTTC
cdr3_aa: CASSDLTVGGYEQYF

v_call: TRBV6-6
j_call: TRBJ1-1
d_call: NA
clone_size: NA
cdr3_nt: TGTGCCAGCAGTTACTCAGGGGCGGGAGCTTTCTTT
cdr3_aa: CASSYSGAGAFF